A selection of T cell receptor beta chains follows, all from one sample in a study of CD8 T cells in ankylosing spondylitis. TCRdb reanalysed the 5' RACE reads using MiXCR and keeps one entry per CDR3 protein. The table shows a few hundred thousand distinct CDR3 sequences, with about 10% occurring only once. Sequencing was carried out using blood, either unsorted or a sorted T cell fraction (not recorded which). The receptors stem from a male donor with ankylosing spondylitis or in good health (not recorded which). The CDR3 runs from the conserved cysteine through the conserved F or W. The order of the fields is J gene, D gene, clone size, V gene, CDR3 protein, CDR3 DNA. A D gene is named only where the DNA matches it firmly. Only some rows state a clone size, as once, few, many or a class for expanded clones.

>TRBJ2-7|TRBD1|few|TRBV7-9
CASSLAGTGVEQYF
TGTGCCAGCAGCCTCGCCGGGACAGGGGTCGAGCAGTACTTC
>TRBJ1-2|-|-|TRBV7-9
CASSSDGGYGYTF
TGTGCCAGCAGCTCAGACGGTGGATATGGCTACACCTTC
>TRBJ1-3|-|-|TRBV30
CAWNQANTIYF
TGTGCCTGGAATCAGGCTAACACCATATATTTT
>TRBJ2-1|-|many|TRBV15
CATSRVPPGYEQFF
TGTGCCACCAGCAGAGTTCCCCCAGGATATGAGCAGTTCTTC
>TRBJ2-1|TRBD2|many|TRBV5-1
CASSLGLALTTPYNEQFF
TGCGCCAGCAGCTTGGGACTAGCCCTCACTACTCCTTACAATGAGCAGTTCTTC
>TRBJ1-1|-|many|TRBV7-9
CASSSSLGDLEAFF
TGTGCCAGCAGCTCGAGTCTGGGGGACCTTGAAGCTTTCTTT
>TRBJ1-2|-|few|TRBV4-2
CASSQTSFPGQGTRGYTF
TGTGCCAGCAGCCAAACCTCGTTCCCCGGCCAGGGGACGAGGGGCTACACCTTC
>TRBJ1-1|-|many|TRBV15
CATSRDGGLAEAFF
TGTGCCACCAGCAGAGATGGCGGGTTGGCTGAAGCTTTCTTT
>TRBJ1-6|-|many|TRBV7-2
CASSLIGVSYNSPLHF
TGTGCCAGCAGCCTAATTGGGGTCTCCTATAATTCACCCCTCCACTTT
>TRBJ1-4|-|many|TRBV12-3/TRBV12-4
CASSPQGGNEKLFF
TGTGCCAGCAGCCCCCAGGGTGGAAATGAAAAACTGTTTTTT
>TRBJ2-1|-|many|TRBV2
CASISRSSYNEQFF
TGTGCCAGCATTAGTCGGAGCTCCTACAATGAGCAGTTCTTC
>TRBJ2-3|-|many|TRBV12-3/TRBV12-4
CASSSSGVYQYF
TGTGCCAGCAGTTCGTCCGGGGTTTATCAGTATTTT
>TRBJ2-1|TRBD1|few|TRBV11-2
CASSSTGQVYNEQFF
TGTGCCAGCAGCTCAACGGGACAGGTCTACAATGAGCAGTTCTTC
>TRBJ2-1|TRBD1|few|TRBV20-1
CSARDREGYGGGTYNEQFF
TGCAGTGCTAGGGACAGGGAAGGATACGGGGGCGGGACCTACAATGAGCAGTTCTTC